This TCR beta chain was retrieved from a study of CD8 T cells in ankylosing spondylitis (dated by TCRdb to between 2016 and 2019). Context from the whole study: T cell receptor beta repertoires were profiled in healthy donors and ankylosing spondylitis patients so that disease-linked TCR variants could be found. The full study cohort was made up of 25 ankylosing spondylitis patients and 108 healthy donors. Peripheral blood samples were taken, and synovial fluid was additionally collected from ankylosing spondylitis patients. Overall study outcomes, separate from this receptor: Some TCR beta motif variants had previously been reported in synovial fluid and blood of reactive arthritis patients, which suggested common disease-initiation mechanisms. A TCR beta motif made up of 7 to 9 highly homologous amino acid variants appeared to be characteristic of blood from ankylosing spondylitis patients. The disease-linked clones were reported as significantly enriched in matched synovial fluid samples from ankylosing spondylitis patients. A CD8+ phenotype was shown by the disease-linked clones, which were found at relatively low frequencies in peripheral blood.

Notes on this clonotype: Its target antigen remains unknown. A read error may be the cause here, since a much bigger clone is one base away. Lacking the conserved final phenylalanine or tryptophan, this CDR3 likely reflects a read error.

The data were produced on an Illumina HiSeq 2500. Quantitative 5'-RACE with molecular barcodes was used to prepare TCR beta libraries. Processing in the source paper ran as follows. Disease-linked TCR variants were identified with a new computational method built on a probabilistic model of VDJ rearrangement. The raw public data were reprocessed by TCRdb itself: fastp quality trimming at Q25, MiXCR clonotype calling, in-frame beta chains only. Identical CDR3 proteins give one entry, which carries the most common genes and DNA. Clone size and V and J calls follow TCRdb, not the original study. In this sample the table shows hundreds of thousands of distinct CDR3 sequences, over 9.5% of which occur a single time. Together, the top ten hold approximately 20% of the sample. Taken from the germline V gene (reference sequence), the CDR1 and CDR2 loops are DFQATT and SNEGSKA. The junction shows trimming of 6 bases on V and 2 bases on J, and the gene matches do not reach 9 bases of it. The CDR3 is 16 amino acids long, termini counted. The sequence is cut down to CDR3 DNA, 48 bases in frame from base 1.

This clonotype was sampled from a male donor with ankylosing spondylitis or in good health (not recorded which). This sequence uses TRBV20-1 and TRBJ2-3; 12 central bases correspond to TRBD2. The sequenced sample consisted of blood, either unsorted or a sorted T cell fraction (not recorded which). The nucleotide sequence is TGCAGTGCGCCGACTAGCGGGGGCCCTCTCACAGATACGCAGTATTAT. It specifies CSAPTSGGPLTDTQYY.